These 10 T cell receptor beta chains were sequenced from one sample in a study of human T cells and chemical hapten exposure (dated by TCRdb to about 2021). The intended sense of this specimen's time point label: patch test 1, 2 weeks after DPC sensitization. The treatment or condition label corresponds to: therapeutic diphenylcyclopropenone sensitization with weekly scalp DPC. Receptors were amplified or captured by RACE. The listed sequencing device is NextSeq 500. The public reads were reanalyzed by TCRdb: fastp trimming at Q25, MiXCR alignment, in-frame beta chains only. Each entry merges the rows of one CDR3 protein and shows their most common DNA and genes. This sample holds about 120,000 distinct CDR3 sequences; around 13% were observed only once. Jointly, the top ten make up roughly 0.92% of the sample. This sample comprised whole blood, obtained in connection with sensitization to the hapten diphenylcyclopropenone (DPC). The source of these receptors is a man between 18 and 35 years old with alopecia areata. Some clones in this sample may be carry-over from other donors' samples.

The chain combines TRBV20-1 with TRBJ1-5, with unresolved D. With 3 bases removed from V and 2 bases from J, the gap between germline ends came to 8 bases. Per the germline V gene, CDR1 is DFQATT and CDR2 is SNEGSKA (reference sequence). The CDR3 loop spans 13 amino acids. The DNA of the CDR3 is TGCAGTGCTAGTCGTGATGGCAATCAGCCCCAGCATTTT. Protein product: CSASRDGNQPQHF.

The chain combines TRBV9 with TRBJ1-1; the D gene is possibly TRBD1 (5 bases). The CDR3 length is 13 residues. V was clipped by 1 base and J by 7 bases, with 11 bases between them. Germline V gives CDR1 SGDLS, CDR2 YYNGEE. The CDR3 coding sequence is TGTGCCAGCAGCGTATGGGAGGGGAGTGAAGCTTTCTTT. It specifies CASSVWEGSEAFF. The whole variable domain, remainder taken from reference TRBV9 and TRBJ1-1, is DSGVTQTPKHLITATGQRVTLRCSPRSGDLSVYWYQQSLDQGLQFLIQYYNGEERAKGNILERFSAQQFPDLHSELNLSSLELGDSALYFCASSVWEGSEAFFGQGTRLTVV.

This clonotype was observed many times. J is TRBJ2-1 and V is TRBV18; D is unresolved. The CDR3 consists of 12 residues. Germline lookup yields CDR1 KGHSH and CDR2 LQKENI. V shed 5 bases and J shed 9 bases, with 11 bases lying between them. The chain's CDR3 is CASSKGSGEQFF. The CDR3 nucleotides are TGTGCCAGCTCAAAAGGTTCTGGTGAGCAGTTCTTC.

This chain links TRBV6-5 with TRBJ1-4; no definite D call. The CDR3 runs 12 residues. Trimming took 4 bases from V and 7 from J, leaving 7 bases between them. CDR1 MNHEY and CDR2 SVGAGI come from the germline V gene. The DNA of the CDR3 is TGTGCCAGCAGTTTACTGGGTGAAAAACTGTTTTTT. It translates to CASSLLGEKLFF.

In this sample, this clonotype turned up a few times. J is TRBJ1-4 and V is TRBV12-3 or TRBV12-4; perhaps TRBD1 as D (6 bases). Trimming cost V 5 bases and J 4 bases, with 14 bases left between them. The CDR3 has 15 residues. CDR3 region: CASSLAGGINEKLFF. Here the CDR3 DNA reads TGTGCCAGCAGTCTCGCGGGGGGCATTAATGAAAAACTGTTTTTT.

The CDR3 DNA reads TGTGCCAGCAGTTTACCCCGCCAAGTCTACGAGCAGTACTTC. Residues: CASSLPRQVYEQYF. The chain has TRBV28 and TRBJ2-7; D gene unclear. The V gene's germline CDR1 is MDHEN and CDR2 SYDVKM. Trimming took 2 bases from V and 3 from J, leaving 11 bases between them. The CDR3 length is 14 residues.

This sequence joins TRBV20-1 and TRBJ1-1; D is ambiguous. The CDR3 contains 11 residues. The V end was cut by 6 bases, the J end by 3 bases, with 8 bases between. CDR1 DFQATT and CDR2 SNEGSKA come from the germline V gene (reference sequence). This CDR3 is CSARRDTEAFF. The CDR3 coding sequence is TGCAGTGCCAGAAGAGACACTGAAGCTTTCTTT.

This clonotype was detected only a few times. The genes are TRBV4-3 and TRBJ1-2; D uncertain. Germline lookup yields CDR1 LGHNA and CDR2 YSLEER. The CDR3 spans 16 residues. V shed 5 bases and J shed 5 bases, with 21 bases lying between them. In DNA form, the CDR3 reads TGCGCCAGCAGCTTTAATGTTCATGACGTGCCTTATGGCTACACCTTC. It encodes CASSFNVHDVPYGYTF.

This chain uses TRBV4-3 with TRBJ1-1; D not resolved. The CDR3 consists of 16 residues. Germline assignment: CDR1 LGHNA and CDR2 YSLEER. V was cut by 1 base and J by 0 bases, with 12 bases left in between. DNA of the CDR3: TGCGCCAGCAGCCAAGGAGTTACTAGAATGAACACTGAAGCTTTCTTT. This encodes CASSQGVTRMNTEAFF.

V and J are TRBV5-5 and TRBJ1-4; D gene uncertain. This CDR3 contains 11 residues. Deletions cut 0 bases from V and 6 bases from J, with 0 bases between. The germline V gene has CDR1 SGHKS and CDR2 YYEKEE (reference sequence). The CDR3 coding sequence is TGTGCCAGCAGCTTGGATGAAAAACTGTTTTTT. Amino acid sequence: CASSLDEKLFF.